This TCR beta chain originates from a study of blood T cell repertoires in COVID-19. About the research overall: Both acute and convalescent COVID-19 samples were obtained from the United States, Italy and Spain. In each case, the material was cDNA or gDNA derived from T cells, B-cell-depleted T cells, or PBMCs.

The CDR3 is made up of 14 amino acids. Germline V gene sequence: CDR1 SEHNR, CDR2 FQNEAQ (reference sequence). V was shortened by 8 bases and J by 6 bases, with 20 bases between the two germline ends. The data were produced by immunoSEQ multiplex PCR, yet TCRdb's version contains in-frame clones alone and is incomplete. The table has around 72,000 clones, about 80% seen once; the top ten hold 4.5%. Sample: peripheral blood. The chain combines TRBV7-9 with TRBJ2-7; perhaps TRBD1 as D (5 bases). This clonotype was obtained from a woman aged 60-70 years with acute or convalescent COVID-19. For the CDR3, the DNA is TGTGCCAGCTCCCCAGTAGGCAGGGTTGGCGAGCAGTACTTC. This translates into CASSPVGRVGEQYF.